Listed below are T cell receptor beta chains from one sample, sequenced in a study of shared clonotypes between healthy human individuals. Here immunoSEQ multiplex PCR was the method, and the copy in TCRdb shows in-frame clones only, minus some. The sample has around 2.1 million clones, 85% to 95% seen once. The specimen was naive CD8+ T cells from PBMCs. The receptors stem from a man between 18 and 35 years old in good health. Some clones in this sample may be carry-over from other donors' samples. CDR3s include the opening cysteine and the closing phenylalanine or tryptophan. The order of the fields is V gene, J gene, clone size, D gene, CDR3 DNA, CDR3 protein. The D gene is left open where the match is weak. Only part of the rows carry a size: once, few, many, or a class if the clone is expanded.

v_gene: TRBV19
j_gene: TRBJ2-7
abundance: NA
d_gene: TRBD2
CDR3nt: TGTGCCAGTAGTCCAAGGACTAGCGGCTACGAGCAGTACTTC
CDR3aa: CASSPRTSGYEQYF

v_gene: TRBV6-5
j_gene: TRBJ2-2
abundance: NA
d_gene: NA
CDR3nt: TGTGCCAGCAGTTATCTTGGAGGGGGGGACGGGGAGCTGTTTTTT
CDR3aa: CASSYLGGGDGELFF

v_gene: TRBV27
j_gene: TRBJ1-4
abundance: NA
d_gene: NA
CDR3nt: TGTGCCAGCAGCTATCTCCACCTAGCAACTAATGAAAAACTGTTTTTT
CDR3aa: CASSYLHLATNEKLFF

v_gene: TRBV1
j_gene: TRBJ2-1
abundance: NA
d_gene: NA
CDR3nt: TGCACCAGCAGCCAAACGACTAGCGGGAGGCCCGTAGGGGATGAGCAGTTCTTC
CDR3aa: CTSSQTTSGRPVGDEQFF

v_gene: TRBV6-6
j_gene: TRBJ2-4
abundance: NA
d_gene: TRBD1
CDR3nt: TGTGCCAGCAGCTCCGGGACAGGGGGCCCCTTAGTTCAGTACTTC
CDR3aa: CASSSGTGGPLVQYF

v_gene: TRBV5-1
j_gene: TRBJ1-1
abundance: NA
d_gene: NA
CDR3nt: TGCGCCAGCAGCCCCCCCTCGTCGACAGAACTGAACACTGAAGCTTTCTTT
CDR3aa: CASSPPSSTELNTEAFF

v_gene: TRBV4-1
j_gene: TRBJ1-1
abundance: NA
d_gene: TRBD1
CDR3nt: TGCGCCAGCAGCCAAGATACCGAGGGGGCCTACACTGAAGCTTTCTTT
CDR3aa: CASSQDTEGAYTEAFF

v_gene: TRBV5-1
j_gene: TRBJ2-7
abundance: once
d_gene: NA
CDR3nt: TGCGCCAGCAGCTTTGGCGGGCCCTACGAGCAGTACTTC
CDR3aa: CASSFGGPYEQYF

v_gene: TRBV7-9
j_gene: TRBJ1-3
abundance: NA
d_gene: NA
CDR3nt: TGTGCCAGCAGCTCCATGGGCCCTGGAAACACCATATATTTT
CDR3aa: CASSSMGPGNTIYF

v_gene: TRBV9
j_gene: TRBJ1-1
abundance: NA
d_gene: NA
CDR3nt: TGTGCCAGCAGCGCCTCCCGTCAGATGAACACTGAAGCTTTCTTT
CDR3aa: CASSASRQMNTEAFF

v_gene: TRBV13
j_gene: TRBJ1-1
abundance: NA
d_gene: NA
CDR3nt: TGTGCCAGCAGCTTGGGACCGGGGGAGGCTGAAGCTTTCTTT
CDR3aa: CASSLGPGEAEAFF

v_gene: TRBV5-6
j_gene: TRBJ2-4
abundance: NA
d_gene: TRBD1
CDR3nt: TGTGCCAGCAGTTCGGGACAGGGTTCTGCCAAAAACATTCAGTACTTC
CDR3aa: CASSSGQGSAKNIQYF

v_gene: TRBV5-4
j_gene: TRBJ2-2
abundance: NA
d_gene: TRBD2
CDR3nt: TGTGCCAGCAGCTTGGGACTAGCGGGAAGCACCGGGGAGCTGTTTTTT
CDR3aa: CASSLGLAGSTGELFF

v_gene: TRBV19
j_gene: TRBJ2-1
abundance: NA
d_gene: NA
CDR3nt: TGTGCCACGCGAAACTACAATGAGCAGTTCTTC
CDR3aa: CATRNYNEQFF

v_gene: TRBV7-8
j_gene: TRBJ2-1
abundance: NA
d_gene: NA
CDR3nt: TGTGCCAGCCAGAGGAGGTCTCAGGGGAATGAGCAGTTCTTC
CDR3aa: CASQRRSQGNEQFF

v_gene: TRBV19
j_gene: TRBJ2-7
abundance: NA
d_gene: NA
CDR3nt: TGTGCCAGTAGTATCGTCGCTAGCTCCTACGAGCAGTACTTC
CDR3aa: CASSIVASSYEQYF

v_gene: TRBV7-3
j_gene: TRBJ1-1
abundance: few
d_gene: NA
CDR3nt: TGTGCCAGCAGCTTGGAGAAGGGGCTGAACACTGAAGCTTTCTTT
CDR3aa: CASSLEKGLNTEAFF

v_gene: TRBV7-6
j_gene: TRBJ2-1
abundance: NA
d_gene: TRBD2
CDR3nt: TGTGCCAGCAGCTCGGGACTAGCGGGAGGGAGCGGCAATGAGCAGTTCTTC
CDR3aa: CASSSGLAGGSGNEQFF